This T cell receptor (beta chain) derives from a study of a mutant IDH1 vaccine in newly diagnosed glioma. Across the study: The first vaccination came 4-6 weeks after radiotherapy alone, or with temozolomide cycles. Treated patients were approximately 62% male, roughly 40% female, mean age about 41 years.

To note about this clone: No antigen is known for it.

Measured with immunoSEQ multiplex PCR; TCRdb has only the in-frame clones, and not every one. The sample yields 20,000 to 25,000 clones, approximately 70% seen once. This CDR3 comprises 15 residues. Per the germline V gene, CDR1 is MNHEY and CDR2 is SVGAGI. The germline V and J ends were trimmed by 2 bases and 0 bases, with 10 bases remaining between them. Indicated time point: week 11, during vaccination. Vaccination comprised doses that each held 300 ug of mutant IDH1 20-mer peptide, plus topical imiquimod. Diagnosis in the donors showed new WHO grade 3 or 4 astrocytomas that were IDH1-mutant and ATRX-lost.

The V and J genes are TRBV6-5 and TRBJ1-1, with D unclear. This clonotype was obtained from a man aged 18 to 30 with glioma. Some clones in this sample may be carry-over from other donors' samples. The sample consisted of peripheral blood mononuclear cells (PBMCs), taken from a glioma patient whose treatment included an IDH1 peptide vaccine. The chain's CDR3 is CASSYRRHMNTEAFF. DNA of the CDR3: TGTGCCAGCAGTTACAGGCGACACATGAACACTGAAGCTTTCTTT.